This T cell receptor beta chain was identified during a study of T cells in Graves' hyperthyroidism and ophthalmopathy. General study findings and limits: Most thyroid clonotypes expanded above 0.001 appeared in blood too. Patients with ophthalmopathy were separated from those with stable hyperthyroidism by a 13 V-J model.

In patients aged 18 to 65, hyperthyroidism was newly diagnosed, with duration under 2 months. A patient was excluded if there was uncontrolled infection, other autoimmune disease, pregnancy or lactation. This clonotype has a count of ten or more. Its antigen is not identified. Amplification yielded TCR beta CDR3 regions, with RNA transcripts as the source. The TCR CDR3 was amplified in a first-round RT-PCR using the HTBI primer set. One entry per CDR3 protein, called by TCRdb with MiXCR from the multiplex PCR reads. Of roughly 380,000 distinct CDR3 sequences listed, about 15% are singletons. In germline, CDR1 is SGHTA, CDR2 FQGNSA. This CDR3 is built from 15 residues. The V segment lost 5 bases and the J segment 6 bases; nucleotides outside the gene matches: 9.

This clonotype was obtained from a woman aged 60-75 years with Graves' hyperthyroidism. The chain couples TRBV7-2 to TRBJ2-3; 9 bases map to TRBD1. The sequencing sample was made of blood. The CDR3 sequence: CASSPSGQGLDTQYF. The CDR3 coding sequence is TGTGCCAGCAGCCCGAGTGGACAGGGGTTGGATACGCAGTATTTT.